The 27 T cell receptor beta chains given below trace back to one sample, sequenced in a study of OX40 agonist ivuxolimab in advanced cancers. TCRdb keeps only in-frame clones here, not all; method: immunoSEQ multiplex PCR. Of fewer than 15,000 clones in the sample, about 90% are singletons; the top ten hold roughly two thirds. The input for sequencing was CD4+ or CD8+ T cells sorted from blood, taken in a trial of the OX40 agonist ivuxolimab. Receptor source: an adult with an advanced solid tumor such as melanoma, head and neck, liver or kidney cancer.

J is TRBJ1-5 and V is TRBV6-1; a weak D match, TRBD1 (5 bases). Germline CDR1 and CDR2: MNHNS and SASEGT. This CDR3 has 13 residues. V lost 6 bases to trimming and J lost 6 bases, with 12 bases between them. The CDR3 DNA follows: TGTGCCAGCAGCAGCAGGGTTTTTCAGCCCCAGCATTTT. Residues: CASSSRVFQPQHF.

This clone came up once. The V and J genes are TRBV27 and TRBJ1-1; TRBD1 matches at 8 bases. V lost 2 bases to trimming and J lost 3 bases; unmatched junction nucleotides: 5. CDR1 and CDR2 (germline): MNHEY, SMNVEV (reference sequence). The CDR3 totals 15 residues. The CDR3 region is CASSLNSGGHTEAFF. The DNA for the CDR3 is TGTGCCAGCAGTTTAAATTCAGGGGGCCACACTGAAGCTTTCTTT.

This clone was found once. The V call is TRBV11-2, the J call TRBJ2-7; D unclear. Germline CDR1 and CDR2: SGHAT and FQNNGV. V shed 5 bases and J shed 2 bases, with 16 bases lying between them. The CDR3 is 15 amino acids. CDR3 protein: CASSPPATGPYEQYF. The CDR3 coding sequence is TGTGCCAGCAGCCCCCCAGCGACGGGTCCCTACGAGCAGTACTTC.

V is TRBV7-9 and J is TRBJ2-1; 8 nucleotides line up with TRBD2. V lost 5 bases to trimming and J lost 4 bases; unmatched junction nucleotides: 7. Looked up from germline, CDR1 is SEHNR and CDR2 is FQNEAQ (reference sequence). The CDR3 contains 15 residues. CDR3 DNA: TGTGCCAGCAGCCCCGTCGGGGGGGCTTACAATGAGCAGTTCTTC. Translation: CASSPVGGAYNEQFF.

The chain uses TRBV30 and TRBJ2-7; a weak D match, TRBD2 (5 bases). Looked up from germline, CDR1 is GTSNPN and CDR2 is SVGIG (reference sequence). V lost 3 bases, J lost 0 bases, and 9 bases lay in between. CDR3 length: 13 residues. Written as DNA, the CDR3 is TGTGCCTGGAGCGGGGTAAGCTCCTACGAGCAGTACTTC. The encoded protein is CAWSGVSSYEQYF.

The chain carries TRBV2 and TRBJ2-1, with D possibly TRBD2 on 5 matching bases. This CDR3 contains 15 residues. Germline-derived CDR1 and CDR2 are SNHLY and FYNNEI. Trimming left V 6 bases short and J 5 bases short, with 17 bases between. The chain's CDR3 is CASSGPRERHNEQFF. CDR3 nucleotides: TGTGCCAGCAGCGGCCCCCGGGAAAGACACAATGAGCAGTTCTTC. Together with reference TRBV2 and TRBJ2-1, the CDR3 gives the full variable domain: EPEVTQTPSHQVTQMGQEVILRCVPISNHLYFYWYRQILGQKVEFLVSFYNNEISEKSEIFDDQFSVERPDGSNFTLKIRSTKLEDSAMYFCASSGPRERHNEQFFGPGTRLTVL.

The V gene is TRBV11-2, the J gene TRBJ2-3; TRBD2 might be the D (6 bases). Germline V gives CDR1 SGHAT, CDR2 FQNNGV. The CDR3 contains 15 residues. V lost 2 bases and J lost 1, with 10 bases in between. The CDR3 loop is CASSLSVAGTDTQYF. As DNA, the CDR3 is TGTGCCAGCAGCTTATCGGTAGCGGGCACAGATACGCAGTATTTT.

The rearrangement uses TRBV13 and TRBJ2-1, with 9 bases lining up with TRBD2. The germline V gene has CDR1 PRHDT and CDR2 FYEKMQ (reference sequence). The CDR3 length is 18 residues. The junction had 15 bases not matched to a gene; V was cut back by 1 base and J by 8 bases. CDR3 region: CASSLVASKAGGEDEQFF. Written as DNA, the CDR3 is TGTGCCAGCAGCTTAGTGGCCTCTAAGGCGGGAGGGGAGGATGAGCAGTTCTTC. Full variable domain (missing parts from reference TRBV13 and TRBJ2-1): AAGVIQSPRHLIKEKRETATLKCYPIPRHDTVYWYQQGPGQDPQFLISFYEKMQSDKGSIPDRFSAQQFSDYHSELNMSSLELGDSALYFCASSLVASKAGGEDEQFFGPGTRLTVL.

This clone was recorded once. The V call is TRBV27, the J call TRBJ2-1; 8 bases match TRBD2. The CDR3 totals 13 residues. In germline, CDR1 is MNHEY, CDR2 SMNVEV (reference sequence). After removal of 3 bases from V and 6 bases from J, the junction contained 1 base not matched to a gene. CDR3 loop: CASSLSGSNEQFF. In DNA, the CDR3 is TGTGCCAGCAGTTTGAGCGGGAGCAATGAGCAGTTCTTC.

The V and J genes are TRBV11-2 and TRBJ1-2, with no clear D. The V and J ends lost 1 base and 0 bases respectively, with 9 bases between them. CDR3 length equals 15 residues. CDR1 SGHAT and CDR2 FQNNGV come from the germline V gene. CDR3 amino acids: CASSLGAKANYGYTF. The CDR3, as DNA: TGTGCCAGCAGCTTAGGGGCAAAGGCTAACTATGGCTACACCTTC.

The chain recombines TRBV7-2 with TRBJ1-5, with D perhaps TRBD1 (5 bases). Trimming shortened V by 3 bases and J by 5 bases, and 14 bases separated the two germline ends. The CDR3 covers 15 residues. The germline CDR1 and CDR2 sequences are SGHTA and FQGNSA. The CDR3 spells CASSFGTTSYQPQHF. The CDR3 DNA follows: TGTGCCAGCAGCTTCGGGACTACGTCTTATCAGCCCCAGCATTTT.

The CDR3 DNA is TGTGCCAGCAGCCAAGAGTCACTAGCGGGCTTCTACGAGCAGTACTTC. Its protein product is CASSQESLAGFYEQYF. The chain joins TRBV4-2 to TRBJ2-7; TRBD2 agrees at 9 bases. The V gene's germline CDR1 is LGHNA and CDR2 YNFKEQ. The length of the CDR3 is 16 residues. Losses at the gene ends were 0 bases for V and 3 bases for J; bases not matched to a gene: 6.

The rearrangement uses TRBV30 and TRBJ2-7, with 11 bases aligning to TRBD2. The CDR3 runs 14 residues. V was clipped by 4 bases and J by 2 bases; unmatched bases: 4. Germline V gives CDR1 GTSNPN, CDR2 SVGIG (reference sequence). The CDR3 spells CAWKTSGGAYEQYF. The CDR3 DNA reads TGTGCCTGGAAAACTAGCGGGGGTGCCTACGAGCAGTACTTC.

The V gene is TRBV6-6, the J gene TRBJ2-1, with TRBD2 identical over 12 bases. The length of the CDR3 is 15 residues. Germline trimming cut 7 bases from V and 4 bases from J; bases unmatched to any gene: 5. Per the germline V gene, CDR1 is MNHNY and CDR2 is SVGAGI (reference sequence). The CDR3 sequence is CASIPGLAGYNEQFF. Here the CDR3 DNA reads TGTGCCAGCATTCCGGGACTAGCGGGTTACAATGAGCAGTTCTTC.

The chain combines TRBV29-1 with TRBJ1-2, with D maybe TRBD1 (5 bases). Germline CDR1 is SQVTM and CDR2 is ANQGSEA. The CDR3 has 13 residues. Trimming left V 7 bases short and J 3 bases short, with 15 bases between. Here the CDR3 reads CSARDEDHYGYTF. The CDR3 DNA reads as TGCAGCGCCCGGGACGAGGATCACTATGGCTACACCTTC.

The rearrangement uses TRBV23-1 and TRBJ2-1; the D is unclear. TRBV23-1 qualifies as an ORF whose function is uncertain. There are 15 residues in the CDR3. V was trimmed by 8 bases and J by 6 bases, leaving 20 bases between them. CDR3 protein: CASPRPETYPNEQFF. CDR3 coding DNA: TGCGCCAGCCCCAGGCCCGAGACATATCCCAATGAGCAGTTCTTC.

V and J are TRBV6-6 and TRBJ2-7; D unresolved. Per the germline V gene, CDR1 is MNHNY and CDR2 is SVGAGI (reference sequence). The CDR3 consists of 11 residues. V dropped 5 bases and J dropped 7 bases, with 9 bases sitting between them. CDR3 region: CASSKGKEQYF. DNA of the CDR3: TGTGCCAGCAGTAAGGGTAAGGAGCAGTACTTC.

This chain's CDR3 is CASSARTSGRRNEQFF. The DNA of the CDR3 is TGTGCCAGCAGCGCCCGGACTAGCGGGAGAAGAAATGAGCAGTTCTTC. The chain joins TRBV9 to TRBJ2-1, with 13 positions matching TRBD2. Germline-derived CDR1 and CDR2 are SGDLS and YYNGEE. The ends lost 3 bases at V and 7 bases at J; junction bases unmatched: 7. The CDR3 runs 16 residues.

This chain uses TRBV7-2 with TRBJ2-5; D uncertain. This CDR3 comprises 12 residues. Trimming removed 3 bases from V and 2 bases from J, with 4 bases in between. CDR1 SGHTA and CDR2 FQGNSA come from the germline V gene. CDR3 coding DNA: TGTGCCAGCAGCTTGTGGCAAGAGACCCAGTACTTC. It yields the protein CASSLWQETQYF.

The chain combines TRBV6-1 with TRBJ2-2; D possibly corresponds to TRBD2 (5 bases). Trimming shortened V by 2 bases and J by 3 bases, and 10 bases separated the two germline ends. The CDR3 runs 15 residues. From germline, CDR1 is MNHNS and CDR2 SASEGT. CDR3 region: CASSESDGDTGELFF. The CDR3 DNA reads TGTGCCAGCAGTGAAAGTGACGGGGACACCGGGGAGCTGTTTTTT.

By proportion, this clone is medium-sized. CDR3 residues: CAWSSGTGKNNEQFF. As DNA, the CDR3 is TGTGCCTGGAGTTCCGGGACAGGGAAAAACAATGAGCAGTTCTTC. The chain employs TRBV30 and TRBJ2-1; 9 bases map to TRBD1. Trimming at V came to 2 bases and at J to 5 bases, leaving 7 bases not matched to a gene. The CDR3 has 15 amino acids. The germline CDR1 and CDR2 sequences are GTSNPN and SVGIG (reference sequence).

This clone counts as medium-sized. The gene calls are TRBV4-3 and TRBJ2-3, with TRBD2 matching 7 bases. Germline V lookup: CDR1 LGHNA, CDR2 YSLEER. This CDR3 region has 18 residues. The trim removed 1 base at V and 6 bases at J, leaving 16 bases unmatched. The CDR3: CASSQVPTAAGVGDTQYF. CDR3 sequence (DNA): TGCGCCAGCAGCCAAGTACCGACGGCGGCGGGGGTGGGGGATACGCAGTATTTT.

V usage is TRBV9 and J usage is TRBJ2-3; 8 bases fit TRBD2. This CDR3 contains 15 residues. V trimming: 4 bases; J trimming: 3 bases; junction bases outside the gene matches: 7. Germline V CDR1 and CDR2: SGDLS, YYNGEE. In DNA form, the CDR3 reads TGTGCCAGCAGCTCCCGGGGGGGGGTGACAGATACGCAGTATTTT. Translation gives CASSSRGGVTDTQYF.

The genes are TRBV7-9 and TRBJ2-7; weak D call: TRBD1 (6 bases). Germline V CDR1 and CDR2: SEHNR, FQNEAQ (reference sequence). V lost 5 bases, J lost 0 bases, and 11 bases lay in between. This CDR3 has 14 residues. The chain's CDR3 is CASSDRLSSYEQYF. In DNA, the CDR3 is TGTGCCAGCAGCGACAGGTTAAGCTCCTACGAGCAGTACTTC.

J is TRBJ2-3 and V is TRBV4-1; 8 bases map to TRBD2. V lost 3 bases, J lost 4 bases, and 15 bases stayed unmatched. The CDR3 contains 18 residues. Germline loops: CDR1 MGHRA, CDR2 YSYEKL. This chain's CDR3 is CASSQETPAGVRADTQYF. The CDR3 nucleotides are TGCGCCAGCAGCCAGGAGACTCCAGCGGGAGTTAGGGCAGATACGCAGTATTTT.

As for this clone: Germline and junction disagree at one end, which may indicate a read error. The chain joins TRBV9 to TRBJ2-2; the match to TRBD2 covers 8 bases. CDR1 is SGDLS and CDR2 is YYNGEE in the germline V gene. This CDR3 spans 15 amino acids. CDR3 region: CASSTYSGNSGELFF. CDR3 bases: TGTGCCAGCAGCACCTATAGCGGGAACTCCGGGGAGCTGTTTTTT.

In nucleotides, the CDR3 is TGTGCCAGCAGCTCTGGACAGGGTAATCAGCCCCAGCATTTT. Encoded protein: CASSSGQGNQPQHF. V gene TRBV5-6 combines with J gene TRBJ1-5, with 8 bases aligning to TRBD1. Germline V gives CDR1 SGHDT, CDR2 YYEEEE. The CDR3 loop spans 14 amino acids. V was pared by 3 bases and J by 4 bases, with 3 bases of the junction left unmatched.